In its sample, the clone carrying this T cell receptor beta chain was seen a few times. TCR beta CDR3 region amplification was performed from RNA transcripts. The HTBI primer set drove a first-round RT-PCR of the TCR CDR3. One entry per CDR3 protein results from TCRdb running MiXCR on the multiplex PCR reads. Among approximately 590,000 distinct CDR3 sequences listed, more than 45% were seen once. These data are taken from a study of T cells in Graves' hyperthyroidism and ophthalmopathy. This CDR3 has 14 amino acids. The trim removed 3 bases at V and 3 bases at J, leaving 3 bases unmatched. Germline-derived CDR1 and CDR2 are LNHDA and SQIVND (reference sequence).

This chain connects TRBV19 to TRBJ2-7, with 9 bases lining up with TRBD2. This TCR came from a young woman with Graves' hyperthyroidism. Sequenced: peripheral blood or thyroid tissue (not recorded which). CDR3 amino acids: CASSITSGLYEQYF. CDR3 nucleotide sequence: TGTGCCAGTAGTATTACTAGCGGGCTCTACGAGCAGTACTTC.